Presented here are 23 T cell receptor beta chains from one specimen sequenced in a study of T cells in Graves' hyperthyroidism and ophthalmopathy. Using RNA transcripts as the source, TCR beta CDR3 regions were amplified. The HTBI primer set served for first-round RT-PCR of the TCR CDR3. TCRdb reprocessed the multiplex PCR reads via MiXCR and lists one record per CDR3 protein. The data hold some 510,000 distinct CDR3 sequences, with around 21% observed a single time. Source material: blood. These receptors were obtained from a man aged 18-30 years with Graves' hyperthyroidism.

This clonotype showed up many times. The chain is built from TRBV12-3 or TRBV12-4 and TRBJ2-2; 9 positions match TRBD1. V dropped 3 bases and J dropped 5; count of bases not matched to a gene: 4. The CDR3 contains 15 residues. CDR3 sequence (DNA): TGTGCCAGCAGTTTGGGGACAGGGAGAACCGGGGAGCTGTTTTTT. Translation gives CASSLGTGRTGELFF.

This clonotype was seen ten or more times. This rearrangement joins TRBV6-1 to TRBJ1-2, with TRBD1 identical over 9 bases. CDR1 and CDR2 from the germline V gene are MNHNS and SASEGT. V lost 3 bases and J lost 2; bases outside the gene matches: 1. The CDR3 consists of 14 residues. The CDR3 is CASSEGTGNYGYTF. CDR3 coding DNA: TGTGCCAGCAGTGAGGGGACAGGGAACTATGGCTACACCTTC.

This clonotype has ten or more counts. The chain couples TRBV12-3 or TRBV12-4 to TRBJ1-1; 7 bases are shared with TRBD1. CDR3 size: 13 residues. V was clipped by 7 bases and J by 8 bases; unmatched bases: 10. The CDR3 region is CASKKTGLAEAFF. DNA for the CDR3: TGTGCCAGCAAAAAGACAGGGTTAGCGGAAGCTTTCTTT.

This sequence joins TRBV25-1 and TRBJ2-5; tentative D call: TRBD2 (5 bases). Germline values: CDR1 MGHDK, CDR2 SYGVNS. Trimming left V 1 base short and J 1 base short, with 13 bases between. CDR3 length: 16 amino acids. Written as DNA, the CDR3 is TGTGCCAGCAGTGAATCGGGGTCCCCTGCCCAAGAGACCCAGTACTTC. Amino acid sequence: CASSESGSPAQETQYF.

In the case of this clonotype: Sequence at one end of the junction differs from germline and may be a read error. The rearrangement joins TRBV28 to TRBJ1-1; D is possibly TRBD1 (5 bases). Germline CDR1 reads MDHEN; CDR2 reads SYDVKM. CDR3 length equals 15 residues. CDR3 residues: CASSFGGGTNTEAFF. As DNA, the CDR3 is TGTGCCAGTAGTTTTGGTGGAGGGACGAACACTGAAGCTTTCTTT. The complete variable domain, with remaining parts taken from reference TRBV28 and TRBJ1-1, reads DVKVTQSSRYLVKRTGEKVFLECVQDMDHENMFWYRQDPGLGLRLIYFSYDVKMKEKGDIPEGYSVSREKKERFSLILESASTNQTSMYLCASSFGGGTNTEAFFGQGTRLTVV.

The V gene is TRBV20-1, the J gene TRBJ2-5, with D perhaps being TRBD1 or TRBD2 (6 bases each). Germline assignment: CDR1 DFQATT and CDR2 SNEGSKA (reference sequence). V shed 0 bases and J shed 4 bases, with 15 bases lying between them. CDR3 length: 15 residues. The CDR3 DNA sequence: TGCAGTGCTAGAGATTTGCTGGGGGGCTTAGAGACCCAGTACTTC. Translation gives CSARDLLGGLETQYF.

This clonotype was observed at least ten times. The chain carries TRBV28 and TRBJ2-7; 7 bases map to TRBD1. The junction had 10 bases not matched to a gene; V was cut back by 5 bases and J by 3 bases. The CDR3 extends over 15 amino acids. The germline gives CDR1 MDHEN, CDR2 SYDVKM. CDR3 in amino acids: CASSLRQGEDYEQYF. For the CDR3, the DNA is TGTGCCAGCAGTCTCCGACAGGGTGAGGACTACGAGCAGTACTTC.

The V call is TRBV4-1, the J call TRBJ1-1; weak D call: TRBD1 (5 bases). Trimming took off 0 bases at V and 4 bases at J, with 18 bases between the two ends. Germline lookup yields CDR1 MGHRA and CDR2 YSYEKL. The CDR3 is 17 residues long. The CDR3 sequence is CASSQDYFGGGSTEAFF. The DNA for the CDR3 is TGCGCCAGCAGCCAAGATTATTTCGGGGGGGGAAGCACTGAAGCTTTCTTT.

This clonotype was detected ten times or more. The V call is TRBV20-1, the J call TRBJ1-1, with 7 positions matching TRBD1. V gave up 6 bases and J gave up 5 bases; unmatched junction bases: 3. The CDR3 consists of 11 residues. Germline V gene data show CDR1 as DFQATT and CDR2 as SNEGSKA (reference sequence). CDR3 sequence reads: CSAGGRTEAFF. CDR3 nucleotide sequence: TGCAGTGCAGGGGGCAGGACTGAAGCTTTCTTT.

V and J are TRBV24-1 and TRBJ2-2, with D unclear. V lost 3 bases and J lost 7, with 11 bases in between. Germline V lookup: CDR1 KGHDR, CDR2 SFDVKD. The CDR3 has 14 amino acids. CDR3 nucleotide sequence: TGTGCCACCAGTGATACCGGACCCATCGGGGAGCTGTTTTTT. Residues: CATSDTGPIGELFF.

This sequence joins TRBV11-2 and TRBJ1-2; TRBD1 matches 7 bases. The germline V gene has CDR1 SGHAT and CDR2 FQNNGV. Trimming took 5 bases from V and 2 from J; bases not matched to a gene: 8. The length of the CDR3 is 15 residues. The CDR3 loop reads CASSPIKQGNYGYTF. Here the CDR3 DNA reads TGTGCCAGCAGCCCGATTAAACAGGGGAACTATGGCTACACCTTC.

Regarding this clonotype: A read error is possible here, since a much larger clone lies one base away. The chain has TRBV6-1 and TRBJ2-7; D possibly corresponds to TRBD2 (5 bases). Trimming left V 4 bases short and J 4 bases short, with 11 bases between. The V gene's germline CDR1 is MNHNS and CDR2 SASEGT. This CDR3 is 13 amino acids long. Here the CDR3 DNA reads TGTGCCAGCAGTGGGGAGCTACCTTACGAGCAGTACTTC. Translated, it gives CASSGELPYEQYF.

This clonotype was observed a single time. Being one base from a much bigger clone, this may be a read error. The CDR3 carries no conserved terminal phenylalanine or tryptophan, so it likely arises from a read error. This rearrangement joins TRBV29-1 to TRBJ2-7; 7 nucleotides match TRBD1. CDR1 and CDR2 (germline): SQVTM, ANQGSEA. The ends lost 2 bases at V and 0 bases at J; junction bases unmatched: 4. This CDR3 has 14 amino acids. CDR3 loop: CSVEKQGSSYEQYL. The CDR3 DNA reads as TGCAGCGTTGAAAAACAGGGGAGCTCCTACGAGCAGTACTTG.

This clonotype was found a few times. The chain recombines TRBV19 with TRBJ1-6; D gene ambiguous. Trimming took 1 base from V and 5 from J, leaving 6 bases between them. CDR1 LNHDA and CDR2 SQIVND come from the germline V gene (reference sequence). The CDR3 has 14 amino acids. CDR3 region: CASSIGGNNSPLHF. CDR3 in DNA: TGTGCCAGTAGTATAGGAGGGAATAATTCACCCCTCCACTTT.

This clonotype was recorded many times. The gene calls are TRBV12-3 or TRBV12-4 and TRBJ2-5, with D possibly being TRBD1 or TRBD2 (5 bases each). This CDR3 contains 14 residues. The V gene lost 5 bases and the J gene lost 3 bases, with 13 bases spanning the gap. The CDR3 region is CASSPLGTEETQYF. In nucleotides, the CDR3 is TGTGCCAGCAGTCCCCTGGGGACCGAAGAGACCCAGTACTTC.

The genes are TRBV24-1 and TRBJ2-7; D gene ambiguous. Trimming took off 8 bases at V and 0 bases at J, with 13 bases between the two ends. CDR1 and CDR2 (germline): KGHDR, SFDVKD. The CDR3 totals 14 residues. The CDR3 loop is CATNPGESSYEQYF. The CDR3 DNA reads as TGTGCCACCAACCCCGGAGAAAGCTCCTACGAGCAGTACTTC.

This clonotype was seen many times. The chain has TRBV2 and TRBJ2-5; D is ambiguous. Germline V CDR1 and CDR2: SNHLY, FYNNEI. The CDR3 spans 13 residues. The V end was cut by 3 bases, the J end by 1 base, with 6 bases between. The CDR3: CASSDRGQETQYF. The CDR3, as DNA: TGTGCCAGCAGTGATCGAGGCCAAGAGACCCAGTACTTC. The entire variable domain, with the rest obtained from reference TRBV2 and TRBJ2-5, is as follows: EPEVTQTPSHQVTQMGQEVILRCVPISNHLYFYWYRQILGQKVEFLVSFYNNEISEKSEIFDDQFSVERPDGSNFTLKIRSTKLEDSAMYFCASSDRGQETQYFGPGTRLLVL.

CDR3 DNA sequence: TGCGCCAGCAGCCAAGATCAGGGGACCTACGAGCAGTACTTC. Amino acids: CASSQDQGTYEQYF. The chain couples TRBV4-1 to TRBJ2-7; possible D gene TRBD1, 6 bases. CDR1 is MGHRA, CDR2 YSYEKL, per germline. This CDR3 has 14 amino acids. V lost 0 bases, J lost 2 bases, and 8 bases lay in between.

The table lists this clonotype with a few counts. A junction boundary mismatches the germline segment, possibly from a read error. The rearrangement joins TRBV6-4 to TRBJ1-2; D gene unclear. Per germline, CDR1 MRHNA and CDR2 SNTAGT. The CDR3 is 12 amino acids. The DNA for the CDR3 is TGTGGCAGCAGTTGGTCTAACTATGGCTACACCTTC. Its protein product is CGSSWSNYGYTF.

This clonotype has at least ten counts. The chain joins TRBV6-1 to TRBJ1-1; D gene ambiguous. Germline CDR1 and CDR2: MNHNS and SASEGT. The CDR3 is made up of 14 amino acids. V lost 0 bases, J lost 4 bases, and 9 bases lay in between. The CDR3 DNA reads as TGTGCCAGCAGTGAAGCGCAATTAGGCACTGAAGCTTTCTTT. The encoded protein is CASSEAQLGTEAFF.

This chain joins TRBV2 and TRBJ2-7, with D perhaps TRBD1 (5 bases). The CDR3 runs to 13 residues. Germline-derived CDR1 and CDR2 are SNHLY and FYNNEI. V lost 7 bases and J 7 bases, leaving 17 bases between the germline ends. CDR3 loop: CASNGHGLGEQYF. The CDR3 bases are TGTGCCAGCAACGGACACGGTCTGGGAGAGCAGTACTTC.

This clonotype was counted ten times or more. The CDR3 protein is CASSLEASNTEAFF. The CDR3 nucleotides read TGTGCCAGCAGTTTGGAGGCCTCAAACACTGAAGCTTTCTTT. The rearrangement links TRBV27 to TRBJ1-1; no definite D call. V gave up 3 bases and J gave up 2 bases, with 10 bases separating them. The CDR3 spans 14 residues. The germline gives CDR1 MNHEY, CDR2 SMNVEV (reference sequence).

This clonotype was seen many times. V gene TRBV19 combines with J gene TRBJ2-7; 12 bases line up with TRBD2. Trimming removed 10 bases from V and 3 bases from J; junction bases left unmatched: 4. This CDR3 spans 13 amino acids. In germline, CDR1 is LNHDA, CDR2 SQIVND (reference sequence). CDR3 bases: TGTGCCACCCTAGCGGGGGGGCTCTACGAGCAGTACTTC. It codes for CATLAGGLYEQYF. Looking up the rest from reference TRBV19 and TRBJ2-7 gives the full variable domain: DGGITQSPKYLFRKEGQNVTLSCEQNLNHDAMYWYRQDPGQGLRLIYYSQIVNDFQKGDIAEGYSVSREKKESFPLTVTSAQKNPTAFYLCATLAGGLYEQYFGPGTRLTVT.